These 25 T cell receptor beta chains originate from one sample sequenced in a study of OX40 agonist ivuxolimab in advanced cancers. Clones were sequenced by immunoSEQ multiplex PCR, and TCRdb holds only the in-frame ones, with some missing. This table holds 40,000 or so clones, about 90% found once. The sequencing here drew on CD4+ or CD8+ T cells sorted from blood, taken in a trial of the OX40 agonist ivuxolimab. Receptors were obtained from an adult with an advanced solid tumor such as melanoma, head and neck, liver or kidney cancer.

This clone showed up just once. The V and J genes are TRBV5-1 and TRBJ2-1, with 12 bases fitting TRBD2. Trimming removed 3 bases from V and 0 bases from J; junction bases left unmatched: 7. Germline V gives CDR1 SGHRS, CDR2 YFSETQ. The CDR3 contains 18 residues. The CDR3 region is CASSSRTSGVSSYNEQFF. CDR3 sequence (DNA): TGCGCCAGCAGCTCGCGGACTAGCGGGGTAAGCTCCTACAATGAGCAGTTCTTC.

V gene TRBV6-5 combines with J gene TRBJ2-5; 15 positions agree with TRBD2. The CDR3 loop spans 15 amino acids. After removal of 5 bases from V and 2 bases from J, the junction contained 0 bases not matched to a gene. CDR1 is MNHEY and CDR2 is SVGAGI in the germline V gene. The chain's CDR3 is CASSGLAGGQETQYF. CDR3 coding DNA: TGTGCCAGCAGTGGACTAGCGGGAGGGCAAGAGACCCAGTACTTC.

V usage is TRBV2 and J usage is TRBJ1-2; tentatively, D is TRBD1 (5 bases). Trimming cost V 3 bases and J 1 base, with 15 bases left between them. The CDR3 sequence is 16 residues long. The V gene's germline CDR1 is SNHLY and CDR2 FYNNEI. CDR3 protein: CASSDERRGDNYGYTF. CDR3 sequence (DNA): TGTGCCAGCAGTGATGAGAGGCGGGGGGATAACTATGGCTACACCTTC.

The count of this clone is one. V and J are TRBV7-9 and TRBJ2-2; tentatively, D is TRBD1 (5 bases). This CDR3 has 15 residues. V lost 4 bases, J lost 6 bases, and 15 bases lay in between. Germline V lookup: CDR1 SEHNR, CDR2 FQNEAQ (reference sequence). The CDR3 DNA reads TGTGCCAGCAGCTCAAGGGGTGTTGGCGCCGGGGAGCTGTTTTTT. This sequence encodes CASSSRGVGAGELFF.

The chain combines TRBV4-1 with TRBJ1-1; TRBD1 is a possible D gene (5 bases). This CDR3 contains 15 residues. Per the germline V gene, CDR1 is MGHRA and CDR2 is YSYEKL. The V end was cut by 3 bases, the J end by 1 base, with 12 bases between. The CDR3 bases are TGCGCCAGCAGCCAGGCCCCAGGGAAGAACACTGAAGCTTTCTTT. It yields the protein CASSQAPGKNTEAFF.

The gene calls are TRBV5-6 and TRBJ1-3; D is unclear. The CDR3 spans 12 residues. The V end was cut by 0 bases, the J end by 4 bases, with 2 bases between. CDR1 is SGHDT and CDR2 is YYEEEE in the germline V gene. The CDR3 DNA is TGTGCCAGCAGCTTGGGCGGAAACACCATATATTTT. Translated: CASSLGGNTIYF.

This clone was seen a single time. This chain connects TRBV11-2 to TRBJ2-7; D perhaps matches TRBD2 (5 bases). The V gene's germline CDR1 is SGHAT and CDR2 FQNNGV. The CDR3 has 16 amino acids. Trimming took off 0 bases at V and 2 bases at J, with 14 bases between the two ends. This chain's CDR3 is CASSLDRAGTTYEQYF. CDR3 bases: TGTGCCAGCAGCTTAGATCGTGCGGGTACTACCTACGAGCAGTACTTC.

The genes are TRBV14 and TRBJ2-3; no clear D gene. The V and J ends lost 0 bases and 2 bases respectively, with 12 bases between them. This CDR3 has 16 residues. CDR1 and CDR2 (germline): SGHDN, FVKESK. The CDR3: CASSQEGFFLTDTQYF. The CDR3 region has the DNA TGTGCCAGCAGCCAAGAAGGATTTTTTCTCACAGATACGCAGTATTTT.

The rearrangement uses TRBV6-5 and TRBJ2-5; tentatively, D is TRBD2 (6 bases). The CDR3 spans 13 residues. V gave up 8 bases and J gave up 2 bases, with 12 bases separating them. Germline V lookup: CDR1 MNHEY, CDR2 SVGAGI. The CDR3 nucleotides read TGTGCCAGCGGTATAGCGGCACAAGAGACCCAGTACTTC. This sequence encodes CASGIAAQETQYF.

The chain combines TRBV6-1 with TRBJ2-3, with 7 bases fitting TRBD2. The J segment lost 6 bases and the V segment lost 4 bases, leaving 10 bases of the junction unmatched. The CDR3 is 15 amino acids. Germline V gene sequence: CDR1 MNHNS, CDR2 SASEGT. The CDR3 sequence is CASSVWREPRDTQYF. CDR3 DNA sequence: TGTGCCAGCAGTGTATGGCGGGAGCCCCGCGATACGCAGTATTTT.

The chain has TRBV5-6 and TRBJ2-1; possibly TRBD2 for D (6 bases). The CDR3 has 16 residues. Germline V CDR1 and CDR2: SGHDT, YYEEEE. The V end was cut by 4 bases, the J end by 2 bases, with 16 bases between. CDR3 bases: TGTGCCAGCAGCGACGGACTACCCCGGCCCTACAATGAGCAGTTCTTC. As protein: CASSDGLPRPYNEQFF.

The chain joins TRBV2 to TRBJ2-7; TRBD2 aligns across 8 bases. V dropped 5 bases and J dropped 5; count of bases not matched to a gene: 8. CDR1 and CDR2 (germline): SNHLY, FYNNEI. The CDR3 covers 14 residues. The CDR3 region is CASSRPGTRDEQYF. DNA for the CDR3: TGTGCCAGCAGTCGTCCCGGGACTAGAGACGAGCAGTACTTC. Variable domain in full (rest from reference TRBV2 and TRBJ2-7): EPEVTQTPSHQVTQMGQEVILRCVPISNHLYFYWYRQILGQKVEFLVSFYNNEISEKSEIFDDQFSVERPDGSNFTLKIRSTKLEDSAMYFCASSRPGTRDEQYFGPGTRLTVT.

The V and J genes are TRBV2 and TRBJ2-7; possibly TRBD2 for D (5 bases). Trimming took 5 bases from V and 5 from J, leaving 7 bases between them. The CDR3 has 11 residues. Germline V gene lookup returns CDR1 SNHLY and CDR2 FYNNEI. CDR3 sequence: CASSLLDEQYV. The CDR3 bases are TGTGCCAGCAGTCTACTAGACGAGCAGTACGTC.

The J gene is TRBJ2-3, the V gene TRBV7-6, with 8 bases matching TRBD2. Trimming took 0 bases from V and 3 from J; bases not matched to a gene: 2. Germline V gene sequence: CDR1 SGHVS, CDR2 FNYEAQ. The CDR3 is 15 residues long. The CDR3 here is CASSLAQRETDTQYF. CDR3 coding DNA: TGTGCCAGCAGCTTAGCCCAGCGGGAGACAGATACGCAGTATTTT. The whole variable domain, remainder taken from reference TRBV7-6 and TRBJ2-3, is GAGVSQSPRYKVTKRGQDVALRCDPISGHVSLYWYRQALGQGPEFLTYFNYEAQQDKSGLPNDRFSAERPEGSISTLTIQRTEQRDSAMYRCASSLAQRETDTQYFGPGTRLTVL.

This sequence joins TRBV4-1 and TRBJ2-2; 11 bases match TRBD2. Germline V lookup: CDR1 MGHRA, CDR2 YSYEKL. The CDR3 extends over 17 amino acids. Trimming at V came to 4 bases and at J to 4 bases, leaving 8 bases not matched to a gene. The CDR3 DNA follows: TGCGCCAGCAGCCCCATAGCGGGAGGGCCTGGCACCGGGGAGCTGTTTTTT. It yields the protein CASSPIAGGPGTGELFF.

V gene TRBV27 combines with J gene TRBJ2-7, with D unclear. V shed 3 bases and J shed 2 bases, with 11 bases lying between them. The V gene's germline CDR1 is MNHEY and CDR2 SMNVEV (reference sequence). This CDR3 region has 14 residues. CDR3 nucleotide sequence: TGTGCCAGCAGTTTGGGTTGGGGAACCTACGAGCAGTACTTC. This encodes CASSLGWGTYEQYF.

CDR3 DNA: TGTGCCAGCAGCCCGCGGTTAGCAGTATACAATGAGCAGTTCTTC. Translating it yields CASSPRLAVYNEQFF. The chain has TRBV7-9 and TRBJ2-1, with D unresolved. V shed 5 bases and J shed 4 bases, with 15 bases lying between them. Per germline, CDR1 SEHNR and CDR2 FQNEAQ (reference sequence). The CDR3 covers 15 residues.

This clone appeared a few times. The J gene is TRBJ2-1, the V gene TRBV6-4, with TRBD2 identical over 11 bases. Germline lookup yields CDR1 MRHNA and CDR2 SNTAGT. The CDR3 totals 15 residues. The J segment lost 5 bases and the V segment lost 3 bases, leaving 3 bases of the junction unmatched. In DNA, the CDR3 is TGTGCCAGCAGTGAGTCGACTAGCGGGGACAATGAGCAGTTCTTC. Translating gives CASSESTSGDNEQFF.

In its sample, this clone was seen once. The V and J genes are TRBV18 and TRBJ2-3; TRBD1 might be the D (6 bases). This CDR3 spans 16 amino acids. The V end was cut by 5 bases, the J end by 0 bases, with 15 bases between. Germline V CDR1 and CDR2: KGHSH, LQKENI. CDR3 sequence (DNA): TGTGCCAGCTCAAAATACAGGGCCCGAAGCACAGATACGCAGTATTTT. Residues: CASSKYRARSTDTQYF.

This clone has just a few counts. The genes are TRBV19 and TRBJ1-1; weak D call: TRBD1 (5 bases). This CDR3 comprises 15 residues. Germline values: CDR1 LNHDA, CDR2 SQIVND (reference sequence). Trimming removed 2 bases from V and 0 bases from J, with 10 bases in between. The CDR3 reads CASSISGTVNTEAFF. The CDR3 DNA reads TGTGCCAGTAGTATAAGTGGGACGGTGAACACTGAAGCTTTCTTT.

The J gene is TRBJ2-5, the V gene TRBV7-6; 11 nucleotides align to TRBD2. Germline trimming cut 4 bases from V and 5 bases from J; bases unmatched to any gene: 6. The CDR3 has 15 residues. The germline V gene has CDR1 SGHVS and CDR2 FNYEAQ. The CDR3 here is CASSSLAGGGETQYF. DNA of the CDR3: TGTGCCAGCAGCTCGCTAGCGGGAGGAGGGGAGACCCAGTACTTC.

This clone was observed a single time. This sequence joins TRBV6-5 and TRBJ1-2, with D unclear. The germline gives CDR1 MNHEY, CDR2 SVGAGI. Deletions cut 10 bases from V and 9 bases from J, with 15 bases between. The CDR3 totals 11 residues. This chain's CDR3 is CATFTPTRYTF. The CDR3 DNA is TGTGCCACCTTTACCCCGACACGCTACACCTTC.

This sequence joins TRBV29-1 and TRBJ2-1; 13 bases align to TRBD2. Looked up from germline, CDR1 is SQVTM and CDR2 is ANQGSEA. CDR3 length equals 19 residues. Trimming took 0 bases from V and 1 from J; bases not matched to a gene: 9. The CDR3 loop is CSVEDSTGTSGASYNEQFF. CDR3 coding DNA: TGCAGCGTTGAAGACAGTACCGGGACTAGCGGGGCTTCCTACAATGAGCAGTTCTTC.

V and J are TRBV28 and TRBJ1-2; D not certain. CDR3 length: 13 amino acids. The V and J ends lost 2 bases and 5 bases respectively, with 9 bases between them. The V gene's germline CDR1 is MDHEN and CDR2 SYDVKM. CDR3: CASSLTERYGYTF. CDR3 in DNA: TGTGCCAGCAGTTTAACGGAACGGTATGGCTACACCTTC.

This clone has just one count. This chain uses TRBV10-2 with TRBJ2-7; the D call may be TRBD1 or TRBD2 (5 bases each). V was cut by 5 bases and J by 3 bases, with 17 bases left in between. The CDR3 sequence is 15 residues long. Germline loops: CDR1 WSHSY, CDR2 SAAADI. DNA for the CDR3: TGCGCCAGCAGTCCCCCGGGACGATCCGTCTACGAGCAGTACTTC. Protein sequence: CASSPPGRSVYEQYF.